This entry concerns a single TCR beta chain. Antigen unknown. The primer mix had 60 Vbeta and 13 Jbeta primers. Sequencing used immunoSEQ multiplex PCR; TCRdb keeps in-frame clones, though not all of them. The sample lists 150,000 to 200,000 clones; 77% were seen once. This record belongs to a study of cytomegalovirus exposure and HLA in healthy donors. Whole-study findings and limits: Roughly uniform depth of sequencing across donors was assumed in presence/absence analyses. Looking again later, the authors saw that most CMV-associated TCR beta chains seemed HLA-restricted. Many donors shared some public TCRs, even though most TCR sequences were rare.

Specimen: PBMCs. This receptor was obtained from a woman aged 25 to 39 in good health and CMV-seropositive.

The CDR3 is CASTVPGGTQYF. Written as DNA, the CDR3 is TGTGCCAGCACCGTCCCCGGGGGGACCCAGTACTTC. The V gene is TRBV7-6, the J gene TRBJ2-5; tentative D call: TRBD2 (6 bases). V was shortened by 7 bases and J by 7 bases, with 13 bases between the two germline ends. The CDR3 length is 12 residues. CDR1 SGHVS and CDR2 FNYEAQ come from the germline V gene.